This T cell receptor (beta chain) is from a study of blood T cell repertoires in COVID-19. TCRdb keeps only in-frame clones here, not all; method: immunoSEQ multiplex PCR. The data contain about 34,000 clones, 90% of them seen just once; the ten biggest clones take up around 20%. The CDR3 spans 15 residues. The germline V gene has CDR1 SGHRS and CDR2 YFSETQ. V was shortened by 1 base and J by 0 bases, with 8 bases between the two germline ends. Sequenced material: peripheral blood. This rearrangement joins TRBV5-1 to TRBJ1-3; D unclear. The source is an elderly man with acute or convalescent COVID-19. CDR3 bases: TGCGCCAGCAGCTTGAGTAGCAGCTCTGGAAACACCATATATTTT. The encoded protein is CASSLSSSSGNTIYF. The full variable domain, its missing parts supplied by reference TRBV5-1 and TRBJ1-3, is KAGVTQTPRYLIKTRGQQVTLSCSPISGHRSVSWYQQTPGQGLQFLFEYFSETQRNKGNFPGRFSGRQFSNSRSEMNVSTLELGDSALYLCASSLSSSSGNTIYFGEGSWLTVV.